This T cell receptor (beta chain) was sequenced for a study of OX40 agonist ivuxolimab in advanced cancers. General study points: Expanded peripheral T cell antigen specificity was not determined. CD8+ T cells showed, on average, more clonal expansion than CD4+ cells.

Generated by immunoSEQ multiplex PCR, the TCRdb table keeps only in-frame clones and is missing some. The sample records under 80,000 clones, 85% being singletons. About this clone itself: Its antigen is as yet unknown.

Germline CDR1 LNHNV, CDR2 YYDKDF (reference sequence). This CDR3 has 15 residues. The sequence came from an adult with an advanced solid tumor such as melanoma, head and neck, liver or kidney cancer. This chain connects TRBV15 to TRBJ2-5; 9 bases are shared with TRBD1. The DNA matches TRBJ2-7 better at its end, which makes the J call doubtful. Sequences were derived from CD4+ or CD8+ T cells sorted from blood, sampled in a trial of the OX40 agonist ivuxolimab. For the CDR3, the DNA is TGTGCCACCAGCAGAGAGCGGACAGGGGTAGACGAGCAGTACTTC. Translating gives CATSRERTGVDEQYF.